The source of this T cell receptor beta chain is a study of cytomegalovirus exposure and HLA in healthy donors. General study points: Later analysis showed most CMV-associated TCR beta chains appearing HLA-restricted. CMV antigen specificity was confirmed in vitro for three CMV-associated chains. Fewer N-insertions (relative to the approximately 670-donor mean) were reportedly seen in an Asian-associated ancestry cluster in a later analysis. Reports described diagnosis of cytomegalovirus status by the classifier as highly specific and sensitive.

On this clone: Its matching antigen is unknown.

The primer mix had 60 Vbeta and 13 Jbeta primers. Sequenced by immunoSEQ multiplex PCR; TCRdb stores in-frame clones only, minus some. The repertoire consists of over 100,000 clones, with about 64% occurring once and the leading ten covering approximately 2.5%. The CDR3 contains 15 residues. Trimming took 4 bases from V and 2 from J; bases not matched to a gene: 8. Germline V CDR1 and CDR2: LNHDA, SQIVND (reference sequence). The origin of this receptor is a woman between 40 and 50 years old in good health and CMV-seronegative. The specimen was PBMCs. The chain uses TRBV19 and TRBJ2-7, with 7 positions matching TRBD1. The CDR3 region is CASSTSGTVTYEQYF. CDR3 nucleotide sequence: TGTGCCAGTAGTACCTCCGGGACAGTTACCTACGAGCAGTACTTC.